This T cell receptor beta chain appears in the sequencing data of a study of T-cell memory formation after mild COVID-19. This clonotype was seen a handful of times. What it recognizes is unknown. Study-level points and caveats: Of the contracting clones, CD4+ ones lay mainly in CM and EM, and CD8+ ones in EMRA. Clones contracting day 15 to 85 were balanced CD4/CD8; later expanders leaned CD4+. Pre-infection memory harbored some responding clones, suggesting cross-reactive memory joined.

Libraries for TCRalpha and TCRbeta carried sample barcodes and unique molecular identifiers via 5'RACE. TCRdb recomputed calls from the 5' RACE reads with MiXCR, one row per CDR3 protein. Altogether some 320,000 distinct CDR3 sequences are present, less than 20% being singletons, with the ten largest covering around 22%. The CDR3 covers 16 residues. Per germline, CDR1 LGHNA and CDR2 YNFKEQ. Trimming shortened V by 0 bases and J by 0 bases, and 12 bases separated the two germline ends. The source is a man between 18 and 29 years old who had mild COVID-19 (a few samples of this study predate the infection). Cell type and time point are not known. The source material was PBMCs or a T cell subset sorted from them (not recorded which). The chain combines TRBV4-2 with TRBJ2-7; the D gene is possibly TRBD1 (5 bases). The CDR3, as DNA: TGTGCCAGCAGCCAAGATGGGGCCATCCCCTCCTACGAGCAGTACTTC. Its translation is CASSQDGAIPSYEQYF.